A single sample is the source of the 2 T cell receptor beta chains below, sequenced in a study of technical replicates of blood from a handful of donors. Only in-frame clones appear in the TCRdb table, and some are missing; sequencing was by immunoSEQ multiplex PCR. This repertoire shows approximately 70,000 clones, 85% to 95% found once; its top ten account for 0.3% to 0.4%. The material sequenced was T cells isolated from PBMCs. All receptors derive from a human donor in good health.

V gene TRBV5-1 combines with J gene TRBJ2-7; 8 bases match TRBD2. J gave up 2 bases and V 4 bases, and 20 bases lay outside the gene matches. The CDR3 loop spans 19 amino acids. The germline V gene encodes CDR1 SGHRS and CDR2 YFSETQ. In DNA, the CDR3 is TGCGCCAGCAGCCCCCGGGGGGGAGGAATATCGCTCAGAGCCTACGAGCAGTACTTC. It encodes CASSPRGGGISLRAYEQYF.

The V and J genes are TRBV13 and TRBJ2-5; TRBD1 matches 11 bases. V trimming: 5 bases; J trimming: 4 bases; junction bases outside the gene matches: 6. This CDR3 has 15 residues. CDR1 is PRHDT, CDR2 FYEKMQ, per germline (reference sequence). CDR3 DNA sequence: TGTGCCAGCAGCGAAGGACAGGGGGCGGGAGAGACCCAGTACTTC. Translated, it gives CASSEGQGAGETQYF.